The present entry profiles one T cell receptor beta chain with its context. The data are from a study of T cells expressing NK-cell markers. The overall study: Beta-chain profiling covered CD3+CD56+NKG2C+, CD3+CD56+NKG2C- and CD3+CD56-NKG2C+ sorted subsets. Eight donors were sequenced, of whom seven were HCMV-seropositive, while the remaining one was HCMV-seronegative.

Template switching by 5'RACE with UMIs generated the TCR beta cDNA. TCRdb re-analyzed the 5' RACE reads; it lists each CDR3 protein once, without DNA. This sample's table reports some 600,000 distinct CDR3 sequences. This CDR3 spans 15 amino acids. The chain combines TRBV12-3 or TRBV12-4 with TRBJ2-1; TCRdb lists TRBD2, though no DNA is available to test this call. The clonotype was recovered from a man between 18 and 29 years old in good health. The sample taken for sequencing was blood T cells: a sorted CD56 or NKG2C T cell subset, CD4+ or CD8+ T cells, or bulk PBMC T cells (not recorded which). The CDR3 sequence is CASSLSGALGNEQFF.